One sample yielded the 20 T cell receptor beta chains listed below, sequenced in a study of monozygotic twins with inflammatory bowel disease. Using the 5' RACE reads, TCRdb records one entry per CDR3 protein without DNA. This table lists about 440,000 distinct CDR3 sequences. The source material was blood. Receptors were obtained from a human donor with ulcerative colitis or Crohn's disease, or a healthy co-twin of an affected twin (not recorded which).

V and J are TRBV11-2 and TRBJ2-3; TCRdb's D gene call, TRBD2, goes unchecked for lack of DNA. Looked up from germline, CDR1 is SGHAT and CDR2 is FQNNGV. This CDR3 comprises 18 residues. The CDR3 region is CASSVGPSGRGSTDTQYF.

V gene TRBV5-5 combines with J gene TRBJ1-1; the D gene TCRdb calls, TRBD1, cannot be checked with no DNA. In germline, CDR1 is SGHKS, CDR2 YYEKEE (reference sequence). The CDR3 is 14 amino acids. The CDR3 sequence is CASSATTGNTEAFF.

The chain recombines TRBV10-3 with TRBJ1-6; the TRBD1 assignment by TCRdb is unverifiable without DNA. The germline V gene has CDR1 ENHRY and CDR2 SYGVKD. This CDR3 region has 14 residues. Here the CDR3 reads CASTSGGLWTPLHF.

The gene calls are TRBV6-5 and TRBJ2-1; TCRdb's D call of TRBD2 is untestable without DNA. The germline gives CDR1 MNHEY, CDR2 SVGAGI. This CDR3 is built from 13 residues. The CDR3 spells CATREGGGNEQFF.

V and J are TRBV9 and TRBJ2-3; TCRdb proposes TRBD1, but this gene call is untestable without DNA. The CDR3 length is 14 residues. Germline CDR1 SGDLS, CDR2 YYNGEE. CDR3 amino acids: CASSNRDREYTQYF.

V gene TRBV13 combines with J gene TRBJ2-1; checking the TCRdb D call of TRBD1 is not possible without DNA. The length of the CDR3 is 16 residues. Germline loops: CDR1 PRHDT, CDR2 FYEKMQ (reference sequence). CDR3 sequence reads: CASSSAQGQIYNEQFF. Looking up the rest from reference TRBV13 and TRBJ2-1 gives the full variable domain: AAGVIQSPRHLIKEKRETATLKCYPIPRHDTVYWYQQGPGQDPQFLISFYEKMQSDKGSIPDRFSAQQFSDYHSELNMSSLELGDSALYFCASSSAQGQIYNEQFFGPGTRLTVL.

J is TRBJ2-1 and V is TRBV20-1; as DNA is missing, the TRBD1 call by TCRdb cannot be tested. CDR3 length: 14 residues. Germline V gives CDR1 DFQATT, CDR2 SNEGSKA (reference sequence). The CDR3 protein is CSALSPSSYNEQFF.

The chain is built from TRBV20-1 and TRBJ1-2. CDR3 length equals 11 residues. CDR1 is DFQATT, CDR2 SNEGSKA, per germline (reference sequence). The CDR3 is CSFGGGSGYTF.

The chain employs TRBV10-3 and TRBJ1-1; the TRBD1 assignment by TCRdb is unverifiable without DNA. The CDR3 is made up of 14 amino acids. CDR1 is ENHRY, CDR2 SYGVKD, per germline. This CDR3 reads CAIRQTGGDTEAFF.

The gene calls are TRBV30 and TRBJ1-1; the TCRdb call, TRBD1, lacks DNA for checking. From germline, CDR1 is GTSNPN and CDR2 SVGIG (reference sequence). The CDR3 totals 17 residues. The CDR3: CAWSLLGGAVMNTEAFF. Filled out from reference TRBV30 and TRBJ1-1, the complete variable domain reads SQTIHQWPATLVQPVGSPLSLECTVEGTSNPNLYWYRQAAGRGLQLLFYSVGIGQISSEVPQNLSASRPQDRQFILSSKKLLLSDSGFYLCAWSLLGGAVMNTEAFFGQGTRLTVV.

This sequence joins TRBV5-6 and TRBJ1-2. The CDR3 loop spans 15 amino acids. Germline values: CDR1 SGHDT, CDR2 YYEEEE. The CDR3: CASSLSWYGYYGYTF.

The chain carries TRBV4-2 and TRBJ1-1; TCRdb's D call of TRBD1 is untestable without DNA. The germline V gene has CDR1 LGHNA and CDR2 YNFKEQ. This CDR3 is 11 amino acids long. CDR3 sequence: CASTRGTEAFF.

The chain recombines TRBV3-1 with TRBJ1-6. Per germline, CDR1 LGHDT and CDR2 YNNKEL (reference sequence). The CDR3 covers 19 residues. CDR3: CASSQGVRSGSSYNSPLHF.

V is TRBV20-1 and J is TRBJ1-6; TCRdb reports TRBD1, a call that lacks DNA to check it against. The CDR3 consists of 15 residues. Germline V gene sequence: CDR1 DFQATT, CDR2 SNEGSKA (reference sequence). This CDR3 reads CSALVFGADNSPLHF.

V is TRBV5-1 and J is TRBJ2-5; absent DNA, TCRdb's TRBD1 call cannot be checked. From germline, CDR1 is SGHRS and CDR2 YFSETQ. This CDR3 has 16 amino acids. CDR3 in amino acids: CASSHNLGGGEETQYF.

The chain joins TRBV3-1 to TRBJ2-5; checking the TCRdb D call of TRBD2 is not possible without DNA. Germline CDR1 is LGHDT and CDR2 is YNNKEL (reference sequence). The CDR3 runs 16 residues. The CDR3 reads CASSPVAGRGQKTQYF.

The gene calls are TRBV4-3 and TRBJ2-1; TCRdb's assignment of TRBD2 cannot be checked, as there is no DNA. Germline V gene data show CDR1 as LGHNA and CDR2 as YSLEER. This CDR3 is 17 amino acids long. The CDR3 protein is CASSRRLAEGVDNEQFF.

The CDR3 sequence: CASSYRAKGTYEQYF. J is TRBJ2-7 and V is TRBV6-2 or TRBV6-3. The CDR3 is made up of 15 amino acids. CDR1 MNHEY and CDR2 SVGEGT come from the germline V gene.

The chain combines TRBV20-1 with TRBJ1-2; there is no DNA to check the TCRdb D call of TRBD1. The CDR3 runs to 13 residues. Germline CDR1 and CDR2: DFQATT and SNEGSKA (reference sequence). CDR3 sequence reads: CSASPGPLYGYTF.

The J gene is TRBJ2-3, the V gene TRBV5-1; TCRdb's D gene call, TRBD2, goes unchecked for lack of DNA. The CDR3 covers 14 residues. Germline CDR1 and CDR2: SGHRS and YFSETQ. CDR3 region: CASKGEEVTATQYF.